The rows below give T cell receptor beta chains drawn from one sample of a study of cytomegalovirus exposure and HLA in healthy donors. TCRdb keeps only in-frame clones here, not all; method: immunoSEQ multiplex PCR. The sample lists around 230,000 clones; about 79% were seen once. Sequencing used PBMCs. All receptors come from a male donor in good health and CMV-seronegative. CDR3s include the opening cysteine and the closing phenylalanine or tryptophan. The order of the fields is J gene, D gene, clone size, V gene, CDR3 protein, CDR3 DNA. D genes are given only for firm matches. Clone sizes are given selectively: once, few, many, or a class where the clone is expanded.

TRBJ2-7,NA,NA,TRBV28,CASTSSYEQYF,TGTGCCAGCACCTCTTCCTACGAGCAGTACTTC
TRBJ2-7,NA,NA,TRBV7-9,CSSSFLYEQYF,TGTTCCAGCAGCTTCCTCTACGAGCAGTACTTC
TRBJ2-7,NA,NA,TRBV28,CASSFSGSSYEQYF,TGTGCCAGCAGTTTCTCAGGGTCGTCATACGAGCAGTACTTC
TRBJ1-1,NA,NA,TRBV27,CASSFRGFTEAFF,TGTGCCAGCAGTTTTAGGGGGTTTACTGAAGCTTTCTTT
TRBJ2-2,NA,NA,TRBV6-5,CASSYSDSSGELFF,TGTGCCAGCAGTTACTCAGACAGCTCCGGGGAGCTGTTTTTT
TRBJ2-2,TRBD2,NA,TRBV5-1,CASSLFLAENTGELFF,TGCGCCAGCAGCTTGTTTCTAGCGGAGAACACCGGGGAGCTGTTTTTT
TRBJ2-7,TRBD1,NA,TRBV6-5,CASSGLDRGGYEQYF,TGTGCCAGCTCGGGCCTAGACAGGGGTGGCTACGAGCAGTACTTC
TRBJ2-1,TRBD2,NA,TRBV7-8,CASSLGLAGGGDEQFF,TGTGCCAGCAGCTTGGGACTAGCGGGAGGAGGCGATGAGCAGTTCTTC
TRBJ1-2,NA,NA,TRBV6-5,CASSSNYGYTF,TGTGCCAGCAGTTCAAACTATGGCTACACCTTC
TRBJ1-4,NA,NA,TRBV7-9,CASSLGFSLNEKLFF,TGTGCCAGCAGCTTAGGTTTCTCCCTTAATGAAAAACTGTTTTTT
TRBJ1-1,TRBD1,NA,TRBV27,CASSLRQGNTEAFF,TGTGCCAGCAGTTTGAGACAGGGAAACACTGAAGCTTTCTTT
TRBJ1-1,TRBD1,NA,TRBV6-5,CASSQGGHTEAFF,TGTGCCAGCTCCCAGGGGGGACACACTGAAGCTTTCTTT
TRBJ2-7,NA,once,TRBV11-3,CASSLASLGTYSYEQYF,TGTGCCAGCAGCTTGGCCTCACTAGGAACCTACTCCTACGAGCAGTACTTC
TRBJ2-1,NA,NA,TRBV5-6,CASSSTGYPYNEQFF,TGTGCCAGCAGCTCCACAGGGTACCCTTACAATGAGCAGTTCTTC
TRBJ2-5,TRBD1,few,TRBV16,CASSQATGQLEETQYF,TGTGCCAGCAGCCAGGCGACGGGACAGCTAGAAGAGACCCAGTACTTC
TRBJ2-2,TRBD2,NA,TRBV7-9,CASSSKAGTGGPGELFF,TGTGCCAGCAGCTCAAAAGCGGGGACCGGAGGGCCCGGGGAGCTGTTTTTT
TRBJ1-4,TRBD1,NA,TRBV6-6,CASRQERGRDEKLFF,TGTGCCAGCAGGCAAGAGAGGGGGCGAGATGAAAAACTGTTTTTT